The clone carrying this T cell receptor beta chain was detected a few times. Its target is not known. One base away lies a much larger clone, so this may be a sequencing read error. Likely a read error: the CDR3 ends without its conserved phenylalanine or tryptophan. The V gene lost 0 bases and the J gene lost 3 bases, with 17 bases spanning the gap. Looked up from germline, CDR1 is LGHNT and CDR2 is FRNRAP. There are 18 residues in the CDR3. RNA transcripts yielded amplified TCR beta CDR3 regions. A set of HTBI primers served as the primers for a first-round RT-PCR of the TCR CDR3. Using its own MiXCR run on the multiplex PCR reads, TCRdb lists one record per CDR3 protein. This table holds some 600,000 distinct CDR3 sequences, about 14% found once. These data originate in a study of T cells in Graves' hyperthyroidism and ophthalmopathy. Orbital computed tomography and thyroid ultrasound, together with serum TRAb and thyroxine and clinical symptoms, were used for diagnoses.

Notes on the study in general: Ophthalmopathy was identified by the model a median roughly six months ahead of onset.

This clonotype originated in a woman aged 25 to 39 with Graves' hyperthyroidism that later progressed to Graves' ophthalmopathy. The V call is TRBV12-5, the J call TRBJ2-2; TRBD1 might be the D (5 bases). The sample was blood. In nucleotides, the CDR3 is TGTGCTAGTGGTTTGGTGGTACGGTGGGGCCCTGACACCGGGGAGCTGTTTTCT. Encoded protein: CASGLVVRWGPDTGELFS.